The 8 T cell receptor beta chains below all came from one sample that was sequenced in a study of regulatory T cells in long-lasting Graves disease. Libraries of TCR beta came from iRepertoire HTBI primers plus Arm-PCR of CDR3 regions. TCRdb re-derived calls from the multiplex PCR reads in MiXCR, one entry per CDR3 protein. The sample shows fewer than 450,000 distinct CDR3 sequences, 23% of them seen only once. Time point given: persistent/refractory GD, antithyroid drugs over 5 years with positive TRAb. Making the TCR library involved RNA that had been extracted from PBMCs. Sequencing used peripheral blood mononuclear cells (PBMCs), obtained when the disease was refractory, from a patient treated with antithyroid drugs. The source of these receptors is a female donor with Graves disease.

This clonotype occurred a few times. The rearrangement uses TRBV7-3 and TRBJ2-2; 9 positions agree with TRBD1. The CDR3 sequence is 15 residues long. The germline V gene has CDR1 SGHTA and CDR2 FQGTGA. Trimming removed 5 bases from V and 5 bases from J; junction bases left unmatched: 6. The CDR3 nucleotides are TGTGCCAGCAGCCAGACAGGGGGTGGGACCGGGGAGCTGTTTTTT. This gives the protein CASSQTGGGTGELFF.

The table lists this clonotype with a few counts. This chain uses TRBV7-8 with TRBJ1-1; D is uncertain. With 7 bases removed from V and 3 bases from J, the gap between germline ends came to 12 bases. The CDR3 is 13 amino acids. Germline loops: CDR1 SGHVS, CDR2 FQNEAQ. CDR3 nucleotide sequence: TGTGCCAGCACCAACCTTGTTGACACTGAAGCTTTCTTT. It translates to CASTNLVDTEAFF.

This clonotype has at least ten counts. The genes are TRBV15 and TRBJ1-5; D unclear. CDR3 size: 15 residues. CDR1 LNHNV and CDR2 YYDKDF come from the germline V gene (reference sequence). Trimming took off 0 bases at V and 2 bases at J, with 8 bases between the two ends. The CDR3: CATSRDRVRNQPQHF. The CDR3 nucleotides are TGTGCCACCAGCAGAGATCGGGTTCGCAATCAGCCCCAGCATTTT. Filled out from reference TRBV15 and TRBJ1-5, the complete variable domain reads DAMVIQNPRYQVTQFGKPVTLSCSQTLNHNVMYWYQQKSSQAPKLLFHYYDKDFNNEADTPDNFQSRRPNTSFCFLDIRSPGLGDTAMYLCATSRDRVRNQPQHFGDGTRLSIL.

A note on this clonotype: An end of the junction does not agree with germline; a read error may underlie this. The rearrangement joins TRBV20-1 to TRBJ2-5; a possible D gene is TRBD2 (5 bases). Germline values: CDR1 DFQATT, CDR2 SNEGSKA (reference sequence). The CDR3 spans 11 residues. DNA of the CDR3: TGCAGTGCTAGTCTCGGGGAGATCCAGTACTTC. The encoded protein is CSASLGEIQYF.

This clonotype was detected only a few times. The rearrangement links TRBV20-1 to TRBJ2-5, with 10 bases lining up with TRBD2. Germline CDR1 DFQATT, CDR2 SNEGSKA (reference sequence). The CDR3 is 16 residues long. V lost 3 bases to trimming and J lost 0 bases; unmatched junction nucleotides: 7. The CDR3 DNA reads as TGCAGTGCTAGGTTGTCTAGCGGGAGTCACCAAGAGACCCAGTACTTC. The encoded protein is CSARLSSGSHQETQYF.

This clonotype was recorded only once. The gene calls are TRBV30 and TRBJ1-5; D gene unclear. V was cut by 5 bases and J by 3 bases, with 11 bases left in between. Germline values: CDR1 GTSNPN, CDR2 SVGIG (reference sequence). The CDR3 covers 13 residues. The CDR3 DNA follows: TGTGCCTGGGCGGACGCAGACAATCAGCCCCAGCATTTT. Residues: CAWADADNQPQHF.

This clonotype was counted many times. The chain uses TRBV12-3 or TRBV12-4 and TRBJ2-7; 12 positions match TRBD2. There are 15 residues in the CDR3. V trimming: 5 bases; J trimming: 7 bases; junction bases outside the gene matches: 9. The CDR3 DNA follows: TGTGCCAGCAGTCCCCGACTAGCGGGAGTGAGGGAGCAGTACTTC. The encoded protein is CASSPRLAGVREQYF.

This clonotype has only a few counts. The chain joins TRBV19 to TRBJ1-1; D gene unclear. The V gene's germline CDR1 is LNHDA and CDR2 SQIVND (reference sequence). The CDR3 consists of 12 residues. Trimming pared 7 bases from V and 0 bases from J, leaving 6 bases between. The CDR3 bases are TGTGCCAGTAATGGCATGAACACTGAAGCTTTCTTT. Translating gives CASNGMNTEAFF.